This TCR beta chain was sequenced in a study of blood T cell repertoires in COVID-19. Background on the study: Italy, Spain and the United States were the sources of the convalescent and acute COVID-19 samples. Sample material is recorded as cDNA or gDNA derived from T cells, B-cell-depleted T cells, or PBMCs.

Germline V gene sequence: CDR1 MNHEY, CDR2 SMNVEV (reference sequence). J was trimmed by 4 bases and V by 2 bases; bases with no gene match: 12. This CDR3 region has 17 residues. As handled by the study authors: How many nucleated cells were present was estimated from reference gene primer amplification. Data came from immunoSEQ multiplex PCR; TCRdb stores just in-frame clones and leaves some out. V, J and clone size reflect that table, while D and trimming were determined from the DNA. The sample includes 90,000 to 130,000 clones, around 86% of them seen just once. This sequence was found in a man in his sixties or seventies with acute or convalescent COVID-19. The chain has TRBV27 and TRBJ2-7, with 9 bases aligning to TRBD2. The specimen sequenced was peripheral blood. The CDR3 region has the DNA TGTGCCAGCAGTTTAAGGGGCGGCGGGGGGGCCGCGTACGAGCAGTACTTC. This codes for CASSLRGGGGAAYEQYF.